This T cell receptor (beta chain) was identified during a study of identical twins' blood T cells. Regarding the study as a whole: Twins shared more top CDR3 clonotypes than unrelated donors did.

Both ends of each TCR cDNA library bore sample-specific barcodes. In TCRdb, the 5' RACE reads were re-called with MiXCR into one record per CDR3 protein. The data hold 350,000 to 400,000 distinct CDR3 sequences, with 25% to 35% observed a single time. Concerning this clonotype: What it binds is not known.

This CDR3 has 14 residues. Per the germline V gene, CDR1 is MDHEN and CDR2 is SYDVKM. V was clipped by 6 bases and J by 1 base; unmatched bases: 3. This chain joins TRBV28 and TRBJ1-1, with 9 bases identical to TRBD1. Sequencing was done on a sample of PBMCs. This TCR came from a woman aged 18-55 years in good health. The CDR3 protein is CASRTGGTNTEAFF. DNA of the CDR3: TGTGCCAGCAGGACAGGGGGAACGAACACTGAAGCTTTCTTT.